This TCR beta chain was sequenced during a study of blood T cell repertoires in COVID-19. As for the study in general: COVID-19 samples collected from the United States, Italy and Spain covered acute and convalescent phases. PBMCs, B-cell-depleted T cells, or T cells provided the cDNA or gDNA that made up the material.

In the authors' workflow: Using reference gene primer amplification, nucleated cell counts were estimated. Measured with immunoSEQ multiplex PCR; TCRdb has only the in-frame clones, and not every one. That table gives V, J and clone size, and the DNA gave D and trimming. The sample contains some 48,000 clones, around 85% of which appear only once. The CDR3 has 15 amino acids. Germline V gene data show CDR1 as SGHRS and CDR2 as YFSETQ. V was pared by 0 bases and J by 0 bases, with 9 bases between. The sample taken for sequencing was peripheral blood. The sequence derives from a woman in her sixties or seventies with acute or convalescent COVID-19. The genes are TRBV5-1 and TRBJ1-1; TRBD1 is a possible D gene (5 bases). CDR3 sequence: CASSLADSMNTEAFF. CDR3 coding DNA: TGCGCCAGCAGCTTGGCCGACAGCATGAACACTGAAGCTTTCTTT.